This TCR beta chain was identified during a study of T cell clonotyping in hematopoietic cell transplantation. Germline assignment: CDR1 MNHEY and CDR2 SVGAGI. The CDR3 is made up of 15 amino acids. Trimming pared 0 bases from V and 0 bases from J, leaving 7 bases between. Of note for this clone: As yet, its antigen is unknown.

Using immunoSEQ multiplex PCR, the repertoire was profiled, and TCRdb retains in-frame clones only, with some absent. The sample has more than 9,000 clones, around 90% seen once. Overall study results and limits: At the given depth, recipient repertoires were over 97% de novo clonotypes. Graft donor and pretransplant recipient Inverse Simpson Index values predicted broader posttransplant TCR diversity. Without cell sorting, CD4 versus CD8 contributions remain unresolved.

The sample was peripheral blood mononuclear cells. This chain joins TRBV6-5 and TRBJ2-3; D remains ambiguous. The TCR sequence derives from a woman aged 45-65 years in good health. Some clones in this sample may be carry-over from other donors' samples. DNA of the CDR3: TGTGCCAGCAGTTACTCGGAACCTAGCACAGATACGCAGTATTTT. It translates to CASSYSEPSTDTQYF.